This TCR beta chain was captured in a study of T cell repertoires in cytomegalovirus infection. Across the study: CMV infection together with matching HLA type was indicated by public TCR beta signatures. The study's findings and limits: Cumulative frequency of public TCR beta families picked out carriers of CMV plus the relevant HLA. CMV-specific TCR beta clonotypes restricted by HLA-C were the ones dominating the ex vivo response.

V lost 1 base, J lost 3 bases, and 22 bases lay in between. The germline gives CDR1 SGHTA, CDR2 FQGNSA. There are 19 residues in the CDR3. TCRdb redid the calling of the reads with MiXCR, one entry per CDR3 protein. The table has roughly 77,000 distinct CDR3 sequences, 3.5% to 4% seen once. This clonotype was counted at least ten times. Antigen unknown. The chain uses TRBV7-2 and TRBJ2-4, with D maybe TRBD2 (5 bases). This TCR was recovered from a human donor in good health (CMV status not recorded). Some clones in this sample may be carry-over from other donors' samples. The sequenced sample was PBMCs. In nucleotides, the CDR3 is TGTGCCAGCAGCTTAGAATCTTGGTTGGGTAGCGTCATCAAAAACATTCAGTACTTC. Translation: CASSLESWLGSVIKNIQYF.